This record looks at one T cell receptor (beta chain) sequence and its context. The sample belongs to a study of blood T cell repertoires in COVID-19. V gave up 0 bases and J gave up 5 bases, with 7 bases separating them. CDR3 length equals 13 residues. CDR1 SGHNT and CDR2 YYREEE come from the germline V gene (reference sequence). Original data processing: Scientists estimated how many nucleated cells there were by amplifying reference gene primers. The method was immunoSEQ multiplex PCR; TCRdb's version includes in-frame clones alone and lacks a portion of them. The V and J calls and the clone size are those of that table, but D and trimming were determined from the DNA. The sample consists of some 670,000 clones, about nine tenths of them appearing once.

The chain combines TRBV5-4 with TRBJ2-3; the D is unclear. The sample taken for sequencing was peripheral blood. This TCR derives from a woman aged 18-29 years with acute or convalescent COVID-19. The CDR3 nucleotides are TGTGCCAGCAGCTTGGACGTGCGAGATACGCAGTATTTT. It yields the protein CASSLDVRDTQYF.